The 17 T cell receptor beta chains presented below share a single source sample, sequenced in a study of cytomegalovirus exposure and HLA in healthy donors. Vbeta (60) and Jbeta (13) primers were used in the PCR. This table comes from immunoSEQ multiplex PCR, and its TCRdb copy is limited to in-frame clones, with some not included. The data show about 130,000 clones, around 77% seen once. Input material: PBMCs. These receptors all come from a man aged 50 to 59 in good health and CMV-seronegative.

The chain employs TRBV5-1 and TRBJ2-3; 11 bases align to TRBD2. Germline-derived CDR1 and CDR2 are SGHRS and YFSETQ. CDR3 length: 16 residues. V shed 3 bases and J 5 bases; nucleotides not matched to a gene: 8. The CDR3 nucleotides are TGCGCCAGCAGCTCCGGGACTAGCGGAGTGGGAGATACGCAGTATTTT. It yields the protein CASSSGTSGVGDTQYF.

The chain recombines TRBV29-1 with TRBJ2-7, with D perhaps TRBD2 (6 bases). The V end was cut by 8 bases, the J end by 5 bases, with 10 bases between. This CDR3 is 10 amino acids long. Germline V lookup: CDR1 SQVTM, CDR2 ANQGSEA. CDR3 sequence reads: CSTLADEQYF. The CDR3 region has the DNA TGCAGCACTTTAGCGGACGAGCAGTACTTC.

The chain has TRBV15 and TRBJ2-1; 10 bases fit TRBD2. V trimming: 5 bases; J trimming: 9 bases; junction bases outside the gene matches: 19. Germline lookup yields CDR1 LNHNV and CDR2 YYDKDF (reference sequence). This CDR3 spans 18 amino acids. CDR3 sequence: CATSGNEGLAQGRGEQFF. The CDR3 DNA reads TGTGCCACCAGCGGGAACGAGGGACTAGCGCAAGGACGGGGTGAGCAGTTCTTC.

This CDR3 is CSVATGGPGYTF. The CDR3 region has the DNA TGCAGCGTGGCGACAGGGGGGCCTGGCTACACCTTC. The chain recombines TRBV29-1 with TRBJ1-2, with TRBD1 identical over 9 bases. V was clipped by 6 bases and J by 7 bases; unmatched bases: 6. Germline assignment: CDR1 SQVTM and CDR2 ANQGSEA. This CDR3 has 12 amino acids.

The J gene is TRBJ2-7, the V gene TRBV5-4, with TRBD2 identical over 8 bases. This CDR3 region has 14 residues. With V trimmed by 6 bases and J by 5 bases, 10 bases remained unmatched. Germline V gives CDR1 SGHNT, CDR2 YYREEE (reference sequence). The CDR3 bases are TGTGCCAGCAAAGAAGCGGGAGCGGTGAACGAGCAGTACTTC. It encodes CASKEAGAVNEQYF.

This rearrangement joins TRBV5-5 to TRBJ1-2; D remains unclear. V was shortened by 1 base and J by 6 bases, with 25 bases between the two germline ends. Germline V gene data show CDR1 as SGHKS and CDR2 as YYEKEE (reference sequence). This CDR3 is 18 amino acids long. The CDR3 nucleotides are TGTGCCAGCAGCTTGAGGGATTCGGGAGACACCGTACTTGATGGCTACACCTTC. It yields the protein CASSLRDSGDTVLDGYTF.

This clone has only one observation. The V and J genes are TRBV7-2 and TRBJ2-3; 8 bases fit TRBD1. The germline CDR1 and CDR2 sequences are SGHTA and FQGNSA. The CDR3 totals 14 residues. Trimming at V came to 7 bases and at J to 7 bases, leaving 10 bases not matched to a gene. The CDR3 DNA sequence: TGTGCCAGCATCGTGGGGCAGGGGGCGTATACGCAGTATTTT. Residues: CASIVGQGAYTQYF. Filled out from reference TRBV7-2 and TRBJ2-3, the complete variable domain reads GAGVSQSPSNKVTEKGKDVELRCDPISGHTALYWYRQSLGQGLEFLIYFQGNSAPDKSGLPSDRFSAERTGGSVSTLTIQRTQQEDSAVYLCASIVGQGAYTQYFGPGTRLTVL.

The rearrangement uses TRBV10-3 and TRBJ2-2; a possible D gene is TRBD2 (5 bases). V was trimmed by 8 bases and J by 4 bases, leaving 11 bases between them. This CDR3 contains 13 residues. The germline V gene encodes CDR1 ENHRY and CDR2 SYGVKD. The CDR3 region is CAIFGESTGELFF. For the CDR3, the DNA is TGTGCCATCTTTGGGGAGTCCACCGGGGAGCTGTTTTTT.

The chain has TRBV5-1 and TRBJ2-7; TRBD1 agrees at 8 bases. Germline V gene data show CDR1 as SGHRS and CDR2 as YFSETQ. The CDR3 runs to 16 residues. Germline trimming cut 4 bases from V and 6 bases from J; bases unmatched to any gene: 15. CDR3 nucleotides: TGCGCCAGCAGCGCCCGGACAGGGCGCTCACTCGGCGAGCAGTACTTC. Translated, it gives CASSARTGRSLGEQYF.

V is TRBV19 and J is TRBJ1-4, with D uncertain. The length of the CDR3 is 13 residues. Per germline, CDR1 LNHDA and CDR2 SQIVND (reference sequence). V lost 3 bases, J lost 5 bases, and 7 bases lay in between. The CDR3 reads CASSIRGNEKLFF. As DNA, the CDR3 is TGTGCCAGTAGTATTCGAGGAAATGAAAAACTGTTTTTT.

V and J are TRBV28 and TRBJ2-7; D is possibly TRBD1 (5 bases). Germline lookup yields CDR1 MDHEN and CDR2 SYDVKM. The CDR3 contains 12 residues. V shed 6 bases and J shed 6 bases, with 12 bases lying between them. In DNA, the CDR3 is TGTGCCAGCAGGGGGCCCTCGGGCGAGCAGTACTTC. Its translation is CASRGPSGEQYF.

CDR3 loop: CASSPPSGELFF. The CDR3 nucleotides are TGTGCCAGCAGCCCCCCGTCCGGGGAGCTGTTTTTT. The V and J genes are TRBV5-4 and TRBJ2-2, with unresolved D. CDR3 length equals 12 residues. The germline V and J ends were trimmed by 4 bases and 6 bases, with 7 bases remaining between them. Germline assignment: CDR1 SGHNT and CDR2 YYREEE (reference sequence).

The rearrangement joins TRBV6-1 to TRBJ2-7; 10 bases agree with TRBD1. The ends lost 1 base at V and 4 bases at J; junction bases unmatched: 4. Germline CDR1 reads MNHNS; CDR2 reads SASEGT. The CDR3 is 15 amino acids. CDR3 region: CASSEGTGGEYEQYF. CDR3 nucleotide sequence: TGTGCCAGCAGTGAAGGGACAGGGGGGGAGTACGAGCAGTACTTC.

The rearrangement joins TRBV5-4 to TRBJ2-3; 7 positions agree with TRBD2. The V gene end was trimmed by 0 bases and the J gene end by 0 bases; junction bases not matched to a gene: 4. Germline CDR1 SGHNT, CDR2 YYREEE (reference sequence). This CDR3 region has 16 residues. Written as DNA, the CDR3 is TGTGCCAGCAGCTTGGCCCTTAGCGGGAGCACAGATACGCAGTATTTT. Residues: CASSLALSGSTDTQYF. Combining the CDR3 with reference TRBV5-4 and TRBJ2-3 gives the whole variable domain ETGVTQSPTHLIKTRGQQVTLRCSSQSGHNTVSWYQQALGQGPQFIFQYYREEENGRGNFPPRFSGLQFPNYSSELNVNALELDDSALYLCASSLALSGSTDTQYFGPGTRLTVL.

The gene calls are TRBV6-4 and TRBJ2-1; possibly TRBD1 for D (6 bases). CDR1 and CDR2 from the germline V gene are MRHNA and SNTAGT. V shed 4 bases and J shed 8 bases, with 15 bases lying between them. This CDR3 spans 14 amino acids. The CDR3 sequence is CASSVSGRGHEQFF. For the CDR3, the DNA is TGTGCCAGCAGTGTCTCTGGCAGGGGACATGAGCAGTTCTTC.

The chain links TRBV7-9 to TRBJ2-7, with a possible D match to TRBD1 (5 bases). Looked up from germline, CDR1 is SEHNR and CDR2 is FQNEAQ (reference sequence). The CDR3 loop spans 15 amino acids. Deletions cut 5 bases from V and 2 bases from J, with 16 bases between. The CDR3 reads CASSPLGPTAYEQYF. As DNA, the CDR3 is TGTGCCAGCAGCCCCCTGGGGCCTACCGCCTACGAGCAGTACTTC.

The chain recombines TRBV7-2 with TRBJ2-7, with TRBD2 matching over 11 bases. The CDR3 has 13 residues. V dropped 2 bases and J dropped 12; count of bases not matched to a gene: 6. Germline V gene data show CDR1 as SGHTA and CDR2 as FQGNSA. The CDR3 is CASSLLASGGLYF. CDR3 bases: TGTGCCAGCAGCTTACTAGCTAGCGGGGGGCTGTACTTC.